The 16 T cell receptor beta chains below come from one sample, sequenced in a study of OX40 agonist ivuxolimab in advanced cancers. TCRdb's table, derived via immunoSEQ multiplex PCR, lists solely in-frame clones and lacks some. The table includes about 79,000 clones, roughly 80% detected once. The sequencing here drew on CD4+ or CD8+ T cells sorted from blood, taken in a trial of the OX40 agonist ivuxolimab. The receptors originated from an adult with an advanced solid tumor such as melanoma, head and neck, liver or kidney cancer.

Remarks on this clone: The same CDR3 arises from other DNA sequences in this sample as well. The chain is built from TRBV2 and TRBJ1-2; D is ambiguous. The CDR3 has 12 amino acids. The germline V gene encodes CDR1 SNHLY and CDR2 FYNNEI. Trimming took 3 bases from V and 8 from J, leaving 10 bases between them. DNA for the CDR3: TGTGCCAGCAGTGAGTCGGGGTTCGGCTACACCTTC. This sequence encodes CASSESGFGYTF.

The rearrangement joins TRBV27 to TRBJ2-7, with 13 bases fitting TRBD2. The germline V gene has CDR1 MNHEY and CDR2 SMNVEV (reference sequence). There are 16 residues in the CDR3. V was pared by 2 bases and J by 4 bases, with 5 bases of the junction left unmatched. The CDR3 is CASSLLGTSGNYEQYF. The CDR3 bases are TGTGCCAGCAGTTTACTTGGGACTAGCGGGAATTACGAGCAGTACTTC.

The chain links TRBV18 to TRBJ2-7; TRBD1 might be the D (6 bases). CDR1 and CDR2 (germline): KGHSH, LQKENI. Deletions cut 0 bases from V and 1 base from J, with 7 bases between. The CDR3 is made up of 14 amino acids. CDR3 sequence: CASSPPQGSYEQYF. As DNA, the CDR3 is TGTGCCAGCTCACCACCACAGGGTTCCTACGAGCAGTACTTC.

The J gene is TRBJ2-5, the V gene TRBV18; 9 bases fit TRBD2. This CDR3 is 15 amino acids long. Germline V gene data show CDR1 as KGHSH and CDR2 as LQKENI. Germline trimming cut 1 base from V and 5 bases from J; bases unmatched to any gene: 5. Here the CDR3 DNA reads TGTGCCAGCTCACCACTAGCGGGAGAAGTGGAGACCCAGTACTTC. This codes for CASSPLAGEVETQYF.

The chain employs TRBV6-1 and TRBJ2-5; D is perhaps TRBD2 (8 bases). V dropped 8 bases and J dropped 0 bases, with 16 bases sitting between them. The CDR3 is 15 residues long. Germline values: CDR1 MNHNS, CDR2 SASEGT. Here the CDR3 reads CASREGAPYQETQYF. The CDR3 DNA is TGTGCCAGCCGGGAGGGGGCCCCTTACCAAGAGACCCAGTACTTC.

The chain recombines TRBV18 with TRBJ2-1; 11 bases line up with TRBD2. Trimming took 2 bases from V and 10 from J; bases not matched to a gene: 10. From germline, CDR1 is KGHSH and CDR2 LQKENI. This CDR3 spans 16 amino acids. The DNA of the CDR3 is TGTGCCAGCTCACCAGAAACTAGCGGGAGCGGGGGAGAGCAGTTCTTC. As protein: CASSPETSGSGGEQFF.

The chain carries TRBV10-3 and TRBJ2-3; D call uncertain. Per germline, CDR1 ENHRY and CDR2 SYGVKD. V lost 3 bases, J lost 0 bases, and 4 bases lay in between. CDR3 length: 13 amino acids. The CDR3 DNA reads TGTGCCATCAGTGAACCGAGCACAGATACGCAGTATTTT. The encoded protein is CAISEPSTDTQYF.

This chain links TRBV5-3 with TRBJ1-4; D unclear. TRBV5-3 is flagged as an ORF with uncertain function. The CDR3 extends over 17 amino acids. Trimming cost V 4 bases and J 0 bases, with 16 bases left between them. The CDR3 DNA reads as TGTGCCAGAAGCCTTATGGGTTCGGACGCAACTAATGAAAAACTGTTTTTT. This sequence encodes CARSLMGSDATNEKLFF.

The DNA of the CDR3 is TGTGCCAGCAGCCCATTGACAGCAACTTATGGCTACACCTTC. Its translation is CASSPLTATYGYTF. This chain connects TRBV9 to TRBJ1-2, with a weak D call TRBD1 (5 bases). Germline CDR1 and CDR2: SGDLS and YYNGEE. V lost 4 bases and J 5 bases, leaving 15 bases between the germline ends. CDR3 length equals 14 residues.

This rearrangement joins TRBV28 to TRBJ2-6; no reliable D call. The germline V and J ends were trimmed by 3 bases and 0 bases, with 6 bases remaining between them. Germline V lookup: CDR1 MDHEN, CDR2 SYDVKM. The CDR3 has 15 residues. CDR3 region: CASSFRTSGANVLTF. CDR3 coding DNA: TGTGCCAGCAGTTTCCGGACCTCTGGGGCCAACGTCCTGACTTTC.

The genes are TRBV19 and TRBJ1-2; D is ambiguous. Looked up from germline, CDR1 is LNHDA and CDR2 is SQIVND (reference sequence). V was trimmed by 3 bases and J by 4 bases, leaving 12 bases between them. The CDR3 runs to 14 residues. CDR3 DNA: TGTGCCAGTAGTATTGGAACAGCTGTCTATGGCTACACCTTC. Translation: CASSIGTAVYGYTF.

CDR3 protein: CASSSRTGTNSPLHF. The DNA of the CDR3 is TGCGCCAGCAGCTCCCGGACAGGGACAAATTCACCCCTCCACTTT. V gene TRBV4-1 combines with J gene TRBJ1-6; 8 bases line up with TRBD1. This CDR3 is built from 15 residues. Germline CDR1 is MGHRA and CDR2 is YSYEKL. J lost 7 bases, V lost 5 bases, and 7 bases had no gene match.

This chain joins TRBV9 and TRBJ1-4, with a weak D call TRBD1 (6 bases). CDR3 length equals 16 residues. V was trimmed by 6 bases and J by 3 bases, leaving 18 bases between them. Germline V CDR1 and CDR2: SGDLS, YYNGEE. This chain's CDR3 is CASTARTGAANEKLFF. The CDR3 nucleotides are TGTGCCAGCACCGCGAGGACGGGGGCTGCTAATGAAAAACTGTTTTTT.

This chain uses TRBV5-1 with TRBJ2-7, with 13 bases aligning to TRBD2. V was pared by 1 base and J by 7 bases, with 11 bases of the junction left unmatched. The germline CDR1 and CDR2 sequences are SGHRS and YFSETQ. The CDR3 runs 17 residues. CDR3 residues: CASSLTSGRASGAEQYF. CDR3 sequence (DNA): TGCGCCAGCAGCTTGACTAGCGGGAGGGCCTCGGGGGCGGAGCAGTACTTC.

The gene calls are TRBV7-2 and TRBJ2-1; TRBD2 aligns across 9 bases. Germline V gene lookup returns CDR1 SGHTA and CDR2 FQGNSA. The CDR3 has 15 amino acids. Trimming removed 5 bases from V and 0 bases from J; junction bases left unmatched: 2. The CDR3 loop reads CASSDSGSSYNEQFF. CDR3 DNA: TGTGCCAGCAGCGATAGCGGGAGCTCCTACAATGAGCAGTTCTTC.

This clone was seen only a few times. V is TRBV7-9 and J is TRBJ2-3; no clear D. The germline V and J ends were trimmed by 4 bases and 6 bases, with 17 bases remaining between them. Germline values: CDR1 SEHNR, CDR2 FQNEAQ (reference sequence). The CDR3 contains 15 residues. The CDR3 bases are TGTGCCAGCAGCTCCGGAAGCTTGACGTGGGATACGCAGTATTTT. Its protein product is CASSSGSLTWDTQYF.